One and the same sample provided the 19 T cell receptor beta chains below, sequenced in a study of blood T cells in healthy people across ages. Through a sample-barcoded 5' primer and a J-beta primer mix, a second PCR was run for roughly 7 to 12 cycles. TCRdb re-called the 5' RACE reads with MiXCR, one entry per CDR3 protein. Of 600,000 or so distinct CDR3 sequences listed, 21% were seen once; the top ten hold under 4%. The material sequenced was blood. The receptor set was obtained from a man between 70 and 80 years old in good health.

Comment on this clonotype: The junction differs from germline at one of its ends, possibly a read error. The chain recombines TRBV7-9 with TRBJ1-3; 11 bases fit TRBD1. Looked up from germline, CDR1 is SEHNR and CDR2 is FQNEAQ (reference sequence). The CDR3 loop spans 16 amino acids. This CDR3 is CSSSLGQGETTNTIYF. In DNA, the CDR3 is TGTTCCAGCAGCCTGGGACAGGGGGAGACGACGAACACCATATATTTT.

V and J are TRBV15 and TRBJ2-3, with D possibly TRBD1 on 7 matching bases. V lost 4 bases and J lost 2, with 13 bases in between. The V gene's germline CDR1 is LNHNV and CDR2 YYDKDF (reference sequence). The CDR3 is 15 residues long. The CDR3 bases are TGTGCCACCAGCACCGCAGGGGGGTTCACAGATACGCAGTATTTT. This sequence encodes CATSTAGGFTDTQYF.

This clonotype was observed a few times. This chain connects TRBV5-1 to TRBJ1-5, with TRBD1 matching over 7 bases. Germline V lookup: CDR1 SGHRS, CDR2 YFSETQ. V dropped 4 bases and J dropped 4; count of bases not matched to a gene: 2. This CDR3 spans 13 amino acids. CDR3 DNA sequence: TGCGCCAGCAGCATGGGACAGAATCAGCCCCAGCATTTT. Encoded protein: CASSMGQNQPQHF.

This clonotype was counted many times. The V and J genes are TRBV28 and TRBJ1-2; no clear D gene. The CDR3 is made up of 12 amino acids. The V end lost 2 bases, the J end lost 8 bases, and 9 bases lay between the germline ends. Looked up from germline, CDR1 is MDHEN and CDR2 is SYDVKM. CDR3 in DNA: TGTGCCAGCAGTTTACCGCAGTTGGGCTACACCTTC. Amino acids: CASSLPQLGYTF.

The chain uses TRBV4-2 and TRBJ2-2, with 10 bases aligning to TRBD1. The CDR3 has 19 amino acids. Germline V gives CDR1 LGHNA, CDR2 YNFKEQ. The V and J ends lost 2 bases and 1 base, in that order; junction bases with no gene match: 10. The DNA for the CDR3 is TGTGCCAGCAGCCAATCTTGGTCCGGGACAGGGGAGAACACCGGGGAGCTGTTTTTT. It translates to CASSQSWSGTGENTGELFF.

CDR3 sequence (DNA): TGTGCCAGCAGCGTAGTTGAAGGGGATTCACCCCTCCACTTT. Translation: CASSVVEGDSPLHF. The J gene is TRBJ1-6, the V gene TRBV9; TRBD1 is a possible D gene (5 bases). The CDR3 covers 14 residues. The germline gives CDR1 SGDLS, CDR2 YYNGEE. V was pared by 0 bases and J by 8 bases, with 9 bases between.

The gene calls are TRBV28 and TRBJ1-4; D perhaps matches TRBD1 (5 bases). Germline CDR1 and CDR2: MDHEN and SYDVKM. The CDR3 loop spans 16 amino acids. V lost 2 bases and J lost 3, with 13 bases in between. CDR3 amino acids: CASSLAPGRANEKLFF. CDR3 in DNA: TGTGCCAGCAGTTTAGCTCCGGGACGAGCTAATGAAAAACTGTTTTTT.

In this sample, this clonotype turned up many times. This rearrangement joins TRBV6-6 to TRBJ2-2; a weak D match, TRBD1 (5 bases). V lost 6 bases and J lost 2, with 7 bases in between. Germline values: CDR1 MNHNY, CDR2 SVGAGI (reference sequence). The CDR3 extends over 13 amino acids. The CDR3 nucleotides read TGTGCCAGCAGGGACACCAACACCGGGGAGCTGTTTTTT. It translates to CASRDTNTGELFF.

J is TRBJ2-2 and V is TRBV7-9; 8 nucleotides match TRBD2. Germline values: CDR1 SEHNR, CDR2 FQNEAQ (reference sequence). The length of the CDR3 is 16 residues. The ends lost 5 bases at V and 7 bases at J; junction bases unmatched: 12. CDR3 in DNA: TGTGCCAGCAGCAAACTTGCCGGGAGGGCCGGCGGGGAGCTGTTTTTT. Protein: CASSKLAGRAGGELFF.

The CDR3 spells CASSQGSRGGRNEQFF. CDR3 in DNA: TGTGCCAGCAGCCAAGGATCGAGGGGCGGGAGGAATGAGCAGTTCTTC. The chain employs TRBV3-1 and TRBJ2-1, with 8 bases that match TRBD2. The J segment lost 7 bases and the V segment lost 1 base, leaving 9 bases of the junction unmatched. CDR1 and CDR2 (germline): LGHDT, YNNKEL (reference sequence). This CDR3 has 16 residues.

The J gene is TRBJ2-3, the V gene TRBV6-2 or TRBV6-3, with 8 bases that match TRBD1. Losses at the gene ends were 2 bases for V and 5 bases for J; bases not matched to a gene: 9. This CDR3 comprises 16 residues. Germline V gene sequence: CDR1 MNHEY, CDR2 SVGEGT. CDR3 residues: CASSYGPGGEKDTQYF. The CDR3 coding sequence is TGTGCCAGCAGTTACGGTCCAGGGGGCGAGAAAGATACGCAGTATTTT.

The chain employs TRBV18 and TRBJ2-1, with D possibly matching TRBD1 (5 bases). V was trimmed by 3 bases and J by 0 bases, leaving 12 bases between them. Germline CDR1 KGHSH, CDR2 LQKENI. This CDR3 spans 16 amino acids. The DNA for the CDR3 is TGTGCCAGCTCACCGAAGGGGCAGAGCTCCTACAATGAGCAGTTCTTC. This sequence encodes CASSPKGQSSYNEQFF.

This clonotype has more than one count but fewer than ten. V usage is TRBV18 and J usage is TRBJ2-2; the D gene is possibly TRBD1 (6 bases). V was shortened by 5 bases and J by 7 bases, with 14 bases between the two germline ends. The CDR3 is 14 amino acids. Germline values: CDR1 KGHSH, CDR2 LQKENI. The DNA of the CDR3 is TGTGCCAGCTCAAAATCCCAGGGGAACGGGGAGCTGTTTTTT. Its protein product is CASSKSQGNGELFF. The variable domain in full, completed from reference TRBV18 and TRBJ2-2, reads NAGVMQNPRHLVRRRGQEARLRCSPMKGHSHVYWYRQLPEEGLKFMVYLQKENIIDESGMPKERFSAEFPKEGPSILRIQQVVRGDSAAYFCASSKSQGNGELFFGEGSRLTVL.

The J gene is TRBJ2-1, the V gene TRBV7-9, with TRBD2 identical over 10 bases. CDR1 SEHNR and CDR2 FQNEAQ come from the germline V gene (reference sequence). V was clipped by 0 bases and J by 8 bases; unmatched bases: 7. CDR3 length: 16 residues. In DNA form, the CDR3 reads TGTGCCAGCAGCTTAGCTCGAGCGGGAGGGGCGGATGAGCAGTTCTTC. It specifies CASSLARAGGADEQFF.

This clonotype was seen a few times. The chain recombines TRBV5-1 with TRBJ2-2; D may be TRBD2 (6 bases). CDR1 and CDR2 (germline): SGHRS, YFSETQ. The CDR3 is made up of 14 amino acids. Trimming pared 4 bases from V and 0 bases from J, leaving 7 bases between. CDR3 bases: TGCGCCAGCAGCCGACTAGCGAACACCGGGGAGCTGTTTTTT. Translating it yields CASSRLANTGELFF.

This sequence joins TRBV20-1 and TRBJ1-1; 7 bases agree with TRBD1. J gave up 5 bases and V 6 bases, and 9 bases lay outside the gene matches. The CDR3 is 13 residues long. Germline V gives CDR1 DFQATT, CDR2 SNEGSKA (reference sequence). The CDR3 nucleotides are TGCAGTGCCCCGAGGACAGGAGAGACTGAAGCTTTCTTT. It specifies CSAPRTGETEAFF.

This clonotype appeared once. The chain is built from TRBV2 and TRBJ2-1; D tentatively fits TRBD1 or TRBD2 (6 bases each). This CDR3 region has 16 residues. From germline, CDR1 is SNHLY and CDR2 FYNNEI. V was shortened by 7 bases and J by 1 base, with 17 bases between the two germline ends. CDR3 region: CASINQRGLSYNEQFF. In DNA form, the CDR3 reads TGTGCCAGCATAAATCAACGGGGGCTTTCCTACAATGAGCAGTTCTTC.

The rearrangement uses TRBV3-1 and TRBJ2-5; D is undetermined. The germline V and J ends were trimmed by 1 base and 2 bases, with 11 bases remaining between them. The CDR3 is made up of 15 amino acids. Looked up from germline, CDR1 is LGHDT and CDR2 is YNNKEL (reference sequence). CDR3 in amino acids: CASSQAPDGQETQYF. Here the CDR3 DNA reads TGTGCCAGCAGCCAAGCCCCCGACGGGCAAGAGACCCAGTACTTC.

This chain connects TRBV6-6 to TRBJ1-2; maybe TRBD1 (5 bases). With 0 bases removed from V and 3 bases from J, the gap between germline ends came to 11 bases. The CDR3 consists of 15 residues. CDR1 MNHNY and CDR2 SVGAGI come from the germline V gene (reference sequence). The CDR3 nucleotides read TGTGCCAGCAGTTACTCGTCTGTGGGGGACTATGGCTACACCTTC. Translated: CASSYSSVGDYGYTF.